The 27 T cell receptor beta chains reported below all come from one sample, sequenced in a study of T cells after yellow fever vaccination. TCRdb independently ran MiXCR on the 5' RACE reads; one entry per CDR3 protein. Among about 630,000 distinct CDR3 sequences listed, 12% were seen once. Here the sequenced sample was PBMCs, taken on the day of the yellow fever booster vaccination. All receptors come from a man aged 25 to 40 who received the YFV17D yellow fever vaccine.

The rearrangement uses TRBV3-1 and TRBJ2-1; the match to TRBD2 covers 11 bases. With V trimmed by 4 bases and J by 7 bases, 9 bases remained unmatched. Per germline, CDR1 LGHDT and CDR2 YNNKEL (reference sequence). The CDR3 runs 16 residues. This chain's CDR3 is CASSPLTSGEVNEQFF. CDR3 DNA: TGTGCCAGCAGCCCCTTGACTAGCGGGGAGGTGAATGAGCAGTTCTTC.

CDR3 in DNA: TGTGCCAGCGGATCCTGGGGACTAGCGGGGAGGGAGCAGTTCTTC. Translating it yields CASGSWGLAGREQFF. The chain joins TRBV28 to TRBJ2-1, with TRBD2 identical over 13 bases. Germline V CDR1 and CDR2: MDHEN, SYDVKM. V shed 8 bases and J 10 bases; nucleotides not matched to a gene: 11. This CDR3 contains 15 residues.

This clonotype was seen only a few times. The chain recombines TRBV5-4 with TRBJ2-3; 14 bases line up with TRBD2. CDR1 and CDR2 from the germline V gene are SGHNT and YYREEE (reference sequence). With 4 bases clipped from V and 0 bases from J, the junction kept 7 bases outside the gene matches. This CDR3 contains 18 residues. The DNA of the CDR3 is TGTGCCAGCAGCAGGGGGACTAGCGGGAGCGCTAGCACAGATACGCAGTATTTT. Translating gives CASSRGTSGSASTDTQYF. Filled out from reference TRBV5-4 and TRBJ2-3, the complete variable domain reads ETGVTQSPTHLIKTRGQQVTLRCSSQSGHNTVSWYQQALGQGPQFIFQYYREEENGRGNFPPRFSGLQFPNYSSELNVNALELDDSALYLCASSRGTSGSASTDTQYFGPGTRLTVL.

The table lists this clonotype with many counts. This chain joins TRBV20-1 and TRBJ1-2, with D hard to call. The germline V and J ends were trimmed by 4 bases and 4 bases, with 10 bases remaining between them. The CDR3 is 12 amino acids. Germline V lookup: CDR1 DFQATT, CDR2 SNEGSKA (reference sequence). In nucleotides, the CDR3 is TGCAGTGCTACCCCGGGGATCTATGGCTACACCTTC. It is translated as CSATPGIYGYTF.

This chain uses TRBV4-3 with TRBJ2-1; 9 nucleotides align to TRBD2. The junction had 13 bases not matched to a gene; V was cut back by 0 bases and J by 10 bases. Germline loops: CDR1 LGHNA, CDR2 YSLEER. CDR3 size: 17 residues. The CDR3 reads CASSQDIRAGGVTEQFF. The DNA for the CDR3 is TGCGCCAGCAGCCAAGATATAAGAGCGGGAGGAGTCACGGAGCAGTTCTTC.

The sample holds a few counts of this clonotype. The chain combines TRBV12-3 or TRBV12-4 with TRBJ2-3, with D possibly being TRBD1 or TRBD2 (5 bases each). V lost 6 bases, J lost 6 bases, and 13 bases lay in between. The CDR3 runs 13 residues. CDR3 sequence reads: CASRPGAADTQYF. CDR3 sequence (DNA): TGTGCCAGCAGACCCGGGGCAGCGGATACGCAGTATTTT.

This clonotype was observed a few times. The chain joins TRBV12-3 or TRBV12-4 to TRBJ2-7; a possible D gene is TRBD2 (5 bases). This CDR3 spans 14 amino acids. Trimming shortened V by 6 bases and J by 4 bases, and 16 bases separated the two germline ends. The CDR3 DNA follows: TGTGCCAGCAGATACAGCGGAGCCGGTTACGAGCAGTACTTC. The encoded protein is CASRYSGAGYEQYF.

The gene calls are TRBV5-4 and TRBJ2-5; D is unclear. The CDR3 consists of 16 residues. The germline V gene encodes CDR1 SGHNT and CDR2 YYREEE (reference sequence). Trimming took off 4 bases at V and 0 bases at J, with 16 bases between the two ends. The CDR3 loop reads CASSPEALLYQETQYF. CDR3 nucleotide sequence: TGTGCCAGCAGCCCCGAGGCTCTTCTGTACCAAGAGACCCAGTACTTC. Full variable domain (outside the CDR3, taken from reference TRBV5-4 and TRBJ2-5): ETGVTQSPTHLIKTRGQQVTLRCSSQSGHNTVSWYQQALGQGPQFIFQYYREEENGRGNFPPRFSGLQFPNYSSELNVNALELDDSALYLCASSPEALLYQETQYFGPGTRLLVL.

This clonotype has a handful of counts. V is TRBV7-9 and J is TRBJ2-1; 7 bases agree with TRBD1. Unmatched junction bases numbered 7, after V lost 6 bases and J lost 8 bases. Germline values: CDR1 SEHNR, CDR2 FQNEAQ (reference sequence). There are 13 residues in the CDR3. CDR3 bases: TGTGCCAGCAGTATAGGGGGCGCCCATGAGCAGTTCTTC. Translating it yields CASSIGGAHEQFF.

This clonotype came up many times. The chain employs TRBV7-8 and TRBJ1-2; 9 nucleotides line up with TRBD1. Germline trimming cut 5 bases from V and 2 bases from J; bases unmatched to any gene: 3. CDR3 size: 14 residues. Germline V gives CDR1 SGHVS, CDR2 FQNEAQ. The CDR3 reads CASSQTGGNYGYTF. CDR3 DNA sequence: TGTGCCAGCAGCCAGACAGGGGGAAACTATGGCTACACCTTC. Drawing the rest from reference TRBV7-8 and TRBJ1-2, the complete variable domain is GAGVSQSPRYKVAKRGQDVALRCDPISGHVSLFWYQQALGQGPEFLTYFQNEAQLDKSGLPSDRFFAERPEGSVSTLKIQRTQQEDSAVYLCASSQTGGNYGYTFGSGTRLTVV.

A few counts support this clonotype. This chain connects TRBV4-3 to TRBJ2-7; TRBD2 matches at 10 bases. Germline CDR1 and CDR2: LGHNA and YSLEER. This CDR3 region has 16 residues. Trimming removed 0 bases from V and 2 bases from J; junction bases left unmatched: 4. The CDR3 coding sequence is TGCGCCAGCAGCCAAGATGCTAGCGGGAGCGCCTACGAGCAGTACTTC. Its protein product is CASSQDASGSAYEQYF.

The chain joins TRBV6-5 to TRBJ2-3; no clear D. Germline CDR1 and CDR2: MNHEY and SVGAGI. This CDR3 region has 15 residues. V shed 0 bases and J shed 3 bases, with 10 bases lying between them. CDR3 bases: TGTGCCAGCAGTTACTCACCCCGGGCGACAGATACGCAGTATTTT. This gives the protein CASSYSPRATDTQYF.

This clonotype has only a few counts. The CDR3 nucleotides read TGCGCCAGCAGCCAAGAGGGCCAGGGAGATACGCAGTATTTT. Translating it yields CASSQEGQGDTQYF. The chain carries TRBV4-3 and TRBJ2-3, with a possible D match to TRBD1 (5 bases). This CDR3 contains 14 residues. V lost 0 bases, J lost 5 bases, and 9 bases lay in between. Germline CDR1 and CDR2: LGHNA and YSLEER.

The chain employs TRBV20-1 and TRBJ2-4; unclear D gene. V lost 3 bases and J 7 bases, leaving 13 bases between the germline ends. Germline-derived CDR1 and CDR2 are DFQATT and SNEGSKA (reference sequence). The CDR3 sequence is 13 residues long. Written as DNA, the CDR3 is TGCAGTGCTAGTAAAACGGTCGGGAACATTCAGTACTTC. This sequence encodes CSASKTVGNIQYF.

This clonotype was seen ten or more times. The gene calls are TRBV7-2 and TRBJ1-5, with 7 bases lining up with TRBD1. V was pared by 4 bases and J by 3 bases, with 3 bases of the junction left unmatched. Germline V gene data show CDR1 as SGHTA and CDR2 as FQGNSA. The CDR3 covers 14 residues. CDR3 coding DNA: TGTGCCAGCAGCTCCAGGGGGTCCAATCAGCCCCAGCATTTT. Its translation is CASSSRGSNQPQHF.

This sequence joins TRBV2 and TRBJ2-7; TRBD1 agrees at 11 bases. This CDR3 is 14 amino acids long. J gave up 7 bases and V 6 bases, and 8 bases lay outside the gene matches. Germline lookup yields CDR1 SNHLY and CDR2 FYNNEI. The CDR3 is CASRPGQGEYEQYF. DNA for the CDR3: TGTGCCAGCAGGCCGGGACAGGGGGAATATGAGCAGTACTTC.

The rearrangement uses TRBV5-4 and TRBJ2-1; D remains unclear. Trimming removed 4 bases at V and 9 bases at J, with 17 bases between. Germline CDR1 SGHNT, CDR2 YYREEE (reference sequence). The CDR3 contains 14 residues. The CDR3 sequence is CASSRGATEAEQFF. In DNA, the CDR3 is TGTGCCAGCAGCCGAGGAGCCACCGAGGCTGAGCAGTTCTTC.

The CDR3 nucleotides are TGTGCCAGCAGCGCCTGGACAGGGGCTGGGGCCAACGTCCTGACTTTC. The encoded protein is CASSAWTGAGANVLTF. The chain has TRBV5-5 and TRBJ2-6; TRBD1 agrees at 9 bases. From germline, CDR1 is SGHKS and CDR2 YYEKEE (reference sequence). The CDR3 has 16 amino acids. V gave up 4 bases and J gave up 2 bases; unmatched junction bases: 4. The complete variable domain, with remaining parts taken from reference TRBV5-5 and TRBJ2-6, reads DAGVTQSPTHLIKTRGQQVTLRCSPISGHKSVSWYQQVLGQGPQFIFQYYEKEERGRGNFPDRFSARQFPNYSSELNVNALLLGDSALYLCASSAWTGAGANVLTFGAGSRLTVL.

V is TRBV9 and J is TRBJ1-4; tentative D call: TRBD1 (5 bases). CDR1 is SGDLS and CDR2 is YYNGEE in the germline V gene. V lost 0 bases and J 5 bases, leaving 14 bases between the germline ends. This CDR3 is 16 amino acids long. CDR3 sequence reads: CASSVGGIGGNEKLFF. CDR3 bases: TGTGCCAGCAGCGTAGGAGGGATTGGGGGAAATGAAAAACTGTTTTTT.

This clonotype was seen at least ten times. V is TRBV29-1 and J is TRBJ2-2; D uncertain. CDR1 is SQVTM, CDR2 ANQGSEA, per germline. V was trimmed by 4 bases and J by 3 bases, leaving 6 bases between them. CDR3 length equals 12 residues. The CDR3 region is CSVVRYTGELFF. As DNA, the CDR3 is TGCAGCGTTGTGAGGTACACCGGGGAGCTGTTTTTT.

The chain has TRBV12-3 or TRBV12-4 and TRBJ2-2; weak D call: TRBD2 (6 bases). CDR3 length: 14 amino acids. With 3 bases removed from V and 7 bases from J, the gap between germline ends came to 12 bases. The CDR3 DNA sequence: TGTGCCAGCAGTTTGGGAGGATCAGACGGGGAGCTGTTTTTT. It encodes CASSLGGSDGELFF.

The rearrangement links TRBV28 to TRBJ2-3; D is unresolved. Trimming removed 5 bases from V and 2 bases from J, with 11 bases in between. Germline V lookup: CDR1 MDHEN, CDR2 SYDVKM. The CDR3 loop spans 14 amino acids. The CDR3 nucleotides read TGTGCCAGCAGTCCGTCACAACTCACAGATACGCAGTATTTT. Amino acids: CASSPSQLTDTQYF.

This rearrangement joins TRBV7-2 to TRBJ2-1; 7 bases are a match to TRBD2. The CDR3 runs to 12 residues. CDR1 is SGHTA, CDR2 FQGNSA, per germline. V trimming: 3 bases; J trimming: 10 bases; junction bases outside the gene matches: 3. CDR3 DNA sequence: TGTGCCAGCAGCTTGATGGGGGGGGAGCAGTTCTTC. Protein: CASSLMGGEQFF.

This clonotype was seen at least ten times. The chain has TRBV11-2 and TRBJ2-3; 7 bases are shared with TRBD2. Trimming removed 4 bases from V and 6 bases from J; junction bases left unmatched: 25. The germline V gene encodes CDR1 SGHAT and CDR2 FQNNGV. This CDR3 has 20 amino acids. CDR3 residues: CASSSRTRVAPLRGTDTQYF. In DNA form, the CDR3 reads TGTGCCAGCAGCTCAAGGACTAGGGTAGCGCCCTTGCGAGGTACCGATACGCAGTATTTT. Full variable domain (missing parts from reference TRBV11-2 and TRBJ2-3): EAGVAQSPRYKIIEKRQSVAFWCNPISGHATLYWYQQILGQGPKLLIQFQNNGVVDDSQLPKDRFSAERLKGVDSTLKIQPAKLEDSAVYLCASSSRTRVAPLRGTDTQYFGPGTRLTVL.

The CDR3 DNA reads TGTGCCAGCAGCTATCAAGTAGAGACCCAGTACTTC. It codes for CASSYQVETQYF. This chain uses TRBV7-8 with TRBJ2-5, with D uncertain. CDR1 is SGHVS and CDR2 is FQNEAQ in the germline V gene. The V and J ends lost 4 bases and 4 bases respectively, with 7 bases between them. This CDR3 is 12 amino acids long.

The J gene is TRBJ2-1, the V gene TRBV29-1; D is unresolved. Trimming took 4 bases from V and 7 from J, leaving 17 bases between them. The CDR3 loop spans 14 amino acids. Germline CDR1 reads SQVTM; CDR2 reads ANQGSEA. The CDR3 loop is CSVAGRASVNEQFF. CDR3 nucleotides: TGCAGCGTTGCGGGTCGGGCGTCCGTGAATGAGCAGTTCTTC.

This clonotype appeared a few times. The chain is built from TRBV27 and TRBJ1-1; D is undetermined. Germline CDR1 and CDR2: MNHEY and SMNVEV (reference sequence). The CDR3 loop spans 14 amino acids. Trimming shortened V by 5 bases and J by 1 base, and 11 bases separated the two germline ends. In DNA, the CDR3 is TGTGCCAGCAGTCTTTTCGACGCGAACACTGAAGCTTTCTTT. This sequence encodes CASSLFDANTEAFF.